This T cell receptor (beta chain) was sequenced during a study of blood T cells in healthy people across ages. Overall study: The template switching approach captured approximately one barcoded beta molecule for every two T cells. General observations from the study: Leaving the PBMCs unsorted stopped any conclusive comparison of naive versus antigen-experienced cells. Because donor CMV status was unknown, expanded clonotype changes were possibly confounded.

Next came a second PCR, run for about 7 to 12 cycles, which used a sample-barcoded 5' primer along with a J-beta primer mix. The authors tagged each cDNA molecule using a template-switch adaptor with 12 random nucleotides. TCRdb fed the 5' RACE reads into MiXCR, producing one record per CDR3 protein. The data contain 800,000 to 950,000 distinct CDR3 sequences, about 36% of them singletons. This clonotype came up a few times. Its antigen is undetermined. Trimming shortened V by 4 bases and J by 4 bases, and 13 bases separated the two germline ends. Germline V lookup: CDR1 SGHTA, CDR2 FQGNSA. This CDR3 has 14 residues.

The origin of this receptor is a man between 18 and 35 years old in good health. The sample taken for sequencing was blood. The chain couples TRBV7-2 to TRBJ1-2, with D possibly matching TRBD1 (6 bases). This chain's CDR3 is CASSSVQGSYGYTF. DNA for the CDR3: TGTGCCAGCAGCTCGGTACAGGGCTCCTATGGCTACACCTTC.